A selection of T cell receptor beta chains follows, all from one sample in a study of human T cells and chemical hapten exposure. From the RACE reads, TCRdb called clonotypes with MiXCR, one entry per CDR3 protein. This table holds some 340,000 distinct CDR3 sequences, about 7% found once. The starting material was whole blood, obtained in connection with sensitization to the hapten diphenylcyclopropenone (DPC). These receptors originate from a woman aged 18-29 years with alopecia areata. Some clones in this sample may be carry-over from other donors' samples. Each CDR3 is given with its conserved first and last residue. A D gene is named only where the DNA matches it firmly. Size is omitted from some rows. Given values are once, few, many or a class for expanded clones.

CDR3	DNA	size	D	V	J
CASSDRTDTQYF	TGTGCCAGCAGTGACCGGACAGATACGCAGTATTTT	.	.	TRBV28	TRBJ2-3
CASSLDGGLYEQYF	TGTGCCAGCAGCCTCGACGGGGGCCTCTACGAGCAGTACTTC	few	.	TRBV3-1	TRBJ2-7
CASSLGDSWDTQYF	TGTGCCAGCAGCTTAGGGGACTCTTGGGATACGCAGTATTTT	few	.	TRBV7-9	TRBJ2-3
CASSLPGANEQFF	TGTGCCAGCAGCCTCCCAGGGGCCAATGAGCAGTTCTTC	few	.	TRBV5-4	TRBJ2-1
CASGRDNLSYEQYF	TGTGCCAGCGGTCGGGACAACTTATCCTACGAGCAGTACTTC	many	.	TRBV2	TRBJ2-7
CASSQGEISYTF	TGCGCCAGCAGCCAAGGCGAGATTAGCTACACCTTC	.	.	TRBV4-3	TRBJ1-2
CASSYGDRDRLIQYF	TGTGCCAGCAGTTACGGCGACCGGGACAGGCTAATTCAGTACTTC	.	TRBD1	TRBV6-2/TRBV6-3	TRBJ2-4
CSADEGGTDTQYF	TGCAGTGCTGATGAAGGGGGGACAGATACGCAGTATTTT	many	.	TRBV20-1	TRBJ2-3
CASTLTGLSQPQHF	TGTGCCAGCACGCTGACGGGGCTTAGTCAGCCCCAGCATTTT	.	.	TRBV12-3/TRBV12-4	TRBJ1-5
CASSVYKAFF	TGTGCCAGCAGTGTGTATAAGGCTTTCTTT	.	.	TRBV2	TRBJ1-1
CASSRTQKLETQYF	TGTGCCAGCTCACGAACCCAGAAGCTCGAGACCCAGTACTTC	.	.	TRBV18	TRBJ2-5
CASSYSVSPLMKKLFF	TGTGCCAGCAGTTACTCTGTCAGCCCCTTAATGAAGAAACTGTTTTTT	.	.	TRBV6-5	TRBJ1-4
CASSPMATGGGEQYF	TGCGCCAGCAGCCCGATGGCGACAGGGGGTGGCGAGCAGTACTTC	few	TRBD1	TRBV5-1	TRBJ2-7
CAIRILAGGPYTQYF	TGTGCCATCAGGATACTAGCGGGGGGGCCGTATACGCAGTATTTT	few	TRBD2	TRBV10-3	TRBJ2-3
CASSLNAADTQYF	TGTGCCAGCAGCTTAAACGCGGCGGATACGCAGTATTTT	many	.	TRBV11-3	TRBJ2-3
CASSLGRGSATNEKLFF	TGCGCCAGCAGCTTGGGAAGGGGTAGTGCAACTAATGAAAAACTGTTTTTT	.	.	TRBV5-1	TRBJ1-4
CASSPYQGNIQYF	TGTGCCAGCAGCCCGTACCAGGGGAACATTCAGTACTTC	few	.	TRBV3-1	TRBJ2-4
CASSERTGLYYEQYF	TGTGCCAGCAGCGAGCGGACAGGGCTTTACTACGAGCAGTACTTC	.	TRBD1	TRBV3-1	TRBJ2-7
CSARDRLAGYQETQYF	TGCAGTGCTAGAGACCGACTAGCGGGGTACCAAGAGACCCAGTACTTC	many	TRBD2	TRBV20-1	TRBJ2-5
CASRNLGSPLHF	TGTGCCAGCAGAAACTTGGGTTCACCCCTCCACTTT	many	.	TRBV27	TRBJ1-6
CSVDRAETQYF	TGCAGCGTGGATAGGGCGGAGACCCAGTACTTC	few	.	TRBV29-1	TRBJ2-5
CASSPLAEYNEQFF	TGTGCCAGCAGCCCACTAGCGGAGTACAATGAGCAGTTCTTC	.	TRBD2	TRBV6-2/TRBV6-3	TRBJ2-1
CAISEGRGQEKLFF	TGTGCCATCAGTGAGGGCAGGGGGCAAGAAAAACTGTTTTTT	few	TRBD1	TRBV10-3	TRBJ1-4
CASSYEGLSYGYTF	TGTGCCAGCAGTTACGAGGGCTTGAGCTATGGCTACACCTTC	few	.	TRBV6-6	TRBJ1-2
CASSEVVAGYEQYF	TGTGCCAGCAGTGAAGTGGTAGCGGGGTACGAGCAGTACTTC	.	TRBD2	TRBV6-1	TRBJ2-7
CASGLGQGAYNEQFF	TGTGCTAGTGGTTTGGGACAGGGGGCCTACAATGAGCAGTTCTTC	few	TRBD1	TRBV12-5	TRBJ2-1
CASSLATYQPQHF	TGTGCCAGCAGTTTAGCGACGTATCAGCCCCAGCATTTT	.	.	TRBV12-3/TRBV12-4	TRBJ1-5
CASSMGRNTEAFF	TGTGCCAGCAGCATGGGACGGAACACTGAAGCTTTCTTT	few	.	TRBV7-3	TRBJ1-1
CASSLVPGANTGELFF	TGTGCCAGCAGCTTAGTTCCGGGGGCGAACACCGGGGAGCTGTTTTTT	.	.	TRBV7-6	TRBJ2-2
CASSLGQGANGELFF	TGTGCCAGCAGCTTGGGACAGGGGGCTAACGGGGAGCTGTTTTTT	many	TRBD1	TRBV7-3	TRBJ2-2
CASSPGYDTQYF	TGTGCCAGCAGCCCCGGATATGATACGCAGTATTTT	many	.	TRBV7-2	TRBJ2-3
CSARDGGDSTDTQYF	TGCAGTGCTAGAGATGGGGGGGATAGCACAGATACGCAGTATTTT	few	TRBD2	TRBV20-1	TRBJ2-3
CASSPRAYNEQFF	TGTGCCAGCAGCCCCAGAGCCTACAATGAGCAGTTCTTC	.	.	TRBV3-1	TRBJ2-1
CASSFGSPNYGYTF	TGCGCCAGCAGCTTCGGCAGTCCTAACTATGGCTACACCTTC	few	.	TRBV5-1	TRBJ1-2
CASSLGTGSLGQYF	TGTGCCAGCAGCTTAGGGACAGGGAGCCTAGGGCAGTACTTC	few	TRBD1	TRBV7-9	TRBJ2-7
CASSFFAGGTDTQYF	TGTGCCAGCAGTTTTTTCGCAGGGGGCACAGATACGCAGTATTTT	many	.	TRBV28	TRBJ2-3
CASSQDRVGSEAFF	TGCGCCAGCAGCCAAGACAGGGTAGGGTCTGAAGCTTTCTTT	few	.	TRBV4-3	TRBJ1-1
CARSEGNQPNTEAFF	TGTGCCAGGAGCGAGGGAAATCAACCGAACACTGAAGCTTTCTTT	many	.	TRBV6-2/TRBV6-3	TRBJ1-1
CASRPEGGRADTQYF	TGTGCCAGCAGGCCCGAGGGAGGGCGGGCAGATACGCAGTATTTT	.	TRBD2	TRBV12-3/TRBV12-4	TRBJ2-3
CSVRQGNENTEAFF	TGCAGCGTTAGACAGGGGAACGAGAACACTGAAGCTTTCTTT	.	TRBD1	TRBV29-1	TRBJ1-1
CASSAEKTYSPLHF	TGTGCCAGCAGCGCAGAAAAGACCTATTCACCCCTCCACTTT	many	.	TRBV9	TRBJ1-6
CASSPQGSEQYF	TGTGCCAGCAGTCCCCAGGGAAGCGAGCAGTACTTC	many	.	TRBV6-1	TRBJ2-7
CAAGLGFQPQHF	TGTGCCGCGGGGCTAGGTTTCCAGCCCCAGCATTTT	many	.	TRBV19	TRBJ1-5
CASSWGTGQTEAFF	TGTGCCAGCAGCTGGGGGACAGGGCAGACTGAAGCTTTCTTT	few	TRBD1	TRBV5-6	TRBJ1-1
CASSYFTGSHEQYF	TGTGCCAGCAGTTATTTCACAGGGAGTCACGAGCAGTACTTC	many	.	TRBV6-2/TRBV6-3	TRBJ2-7
CASSPQASDTQYF	TGTGCCAGCAGCCCTCAAGCCTCAGATACGCAGTATTTT	few	.	TRBV7-9	TRBJ2-3
CASSLDGGPSSAGELFF	TGTGCCAGCAGTTTAGATGGGGGACCGTCTAGTGCCGGGGAGCTGTTTTTT	few	.	TRBV12-3/TRBV12-4	TRBJ2-2
CASSFDRFQETQYF	TGCGCCAGCAGCTTTGACAGGTTCCAAGAGACCCAGTACTTC	few	.	TRBV5-1	TRBJ2-5
CASSRPGVGGTDTQYF	TGTGCCAGCAGCCGTCCAGGGGTCGGAGGCACAGATACGCAGTATTTT	many	.	TRBV3-1	TRBJ2-3
CASSLESFLGADTQYF	TGTGCCAGCAGCTTAGAGTCTTTCCTAGGTGCAGATACGCAGTATTTT	few	.	TRBV7-9	TRBJ2-3
CASRDVKPGYTF	TGTGCCAGCAGGGACGTAAAGCCTGGCTACACCTTC	.	.	TRBV12-3/TRBV12-4	TRBJ1-2
CASSFPGGPETQYF	TGTGCCAGCAGTTTCCCAGGGGGCCCAGAGACCCAGTACTTC	.	TRBD1	TRBV28	TRBJ2-5
CAISESRGLANYGYTF	TGTGCCATCAGTGAGTCTAGAGGGCTGGCTAACTATGGCTACACCTTC	few	.	TRBV10-3	TRBJ1-2